A single sample gave rise to the 23 T cell receptor beta chains below, sequenced in a study of T cells after yellow fever vaccination. TCRdb processed the 5' RACE reads anew with MiXCR; each CDR3 protein has one entry. The sample carries hundreds of thousands of distinct CDR3 sequences, approximately 5.7% recorded once. The sequences come from PBMCs, collected 5 days after the yellow fever booster vaccination. All receptors derive from a young man who received the YFV17D yellow fever vaccine.

This clonotype was recorded at least ten times. The chain links TRBV7-9 to TRBJ2-1; unclear D gene. V was pared by 6 bases and J by 10 bases, with 10 bases between. CDR1 is SEHNR and CDR2 is FQNEAQ in the germline V gene (reference sequence). The CDR3 extends over 11 amino acids. DNA of the CDR3: TGTGCCAGCAGTTCTAACCACGAGCAGTTCTTC. This encodes CASSSNHEQFF.

This clonotype appeared many times. The V and J genes are TRBV7-9 and TRBJ2-7; D uncertain. The CDR3 sequence is 12 residues long. Trimming took 6 bases from V and 0 from J, leaving 6 bases between them. Germline V lookup: CDR1 SEHNR, CDR2 FQNEAQ (reference sequence). The DNA of the CDR3 is TGTGCCAGCAGTCATAGCTCCTACGAGCAGTACTTC. Translated: CASSHSSYEQYF.

This clonotype was seen at least ten times. The gene calls are TRBV6-5 and TRBJ2-7; D unresolved. V dropped 0 bases and J dropped 0 bases, with 12 bases sitting between them. The germline gives CDR1 MNHEY, CDR2 SVGAGI. The CDR3 is 16 residues long. CDR3 nucleotide sequence: TGTGCCAGCAGTTACTCGTGGCTCCCGAGCTCCTACGAGCAGTACTTC. Translating it yields CASSYSWLPSSYEQYF.

This clonotype was counted at least ten times. The chain combines TRBV28 with TRBJ2-7, with TRBD1 as a possible D gene (5 bases). The CDR3 is made up of 12 amino acids. V dropped 6 bases and J dropped 5 bases, with 11 bases sitting between them. Germline CDR1 and CDR2: MDHEN and SYDVKM. The CDR3: CASRRTRNEQYF. CDR3 sequence (DNA): TGTGCCAGCAGGAGGACACGAAACGAGCAGTACTTC.

This clonotype was seen repeatedly, ten times or more. The chain is built from TRBV6-1 and TRBJ1-3, with D perhaps matching TRBD1 (5 bases). Trimming removed 7 bases at V and 4 bases at J, with 11 bases between. Per germline, CDR1 MNHNS and CDR2 SASEGT. The CDR3 runs to 13 residues. For the CDR3, the DNA is TGTGCCAGCAAGGGGAATCAGGGAAACACCATATATTTT. Its protein product is CASKGNQGNTIYF.

The table lists this clonotype with a few counts. This chain joins TRBV10-3 and TRBJ2-1; 8 positions agree with TRBD2. CDR1 and CDR2 (germline): ENHRY, SYGVKD. Losses at the gene ends were 10 bases for V and 9 bases for J; bases not matched to a gene: 8. The CDR3 contains 12 residues. The CDR3 sequence: CATAGGGGEQFF. Written as DNA, the CDR3 is TGTGCCACCGCGGGGGGTGGAGGTGAGCAGTTCTTC.

Ten or more counts support this clonotype. The genes are TRBV29-1 and TRBJ2-7, with D possibly TRBD1 on 6 matching bases. Trimming removed 4 bases from V and 0 bases from J, with 13 bases in between. This CDR3 is 14 amino acids long. CDR1 is SQVTM, CDR2 ANQGSEA, per germline. This CDR3 reads CSVGPKDSSYEQYF. The CDR3 DNA reads TGCAGCGTTGGACCGAAGGACAGCTCCTACGAGCAGTACTTC.

This clonotype came up a few times. The genes are TRBV6-5 and TRBJ2-5, with D perhaps TRBD1 or TRBD2 (5 bases each). Trimming removed 4 bases at V and 2 bases at J, with 14 bases between. This CDR3 region has 15 residues. Looked up from germline, CDR1 is MNHEY and CDR2 is SVGAGI. In DNA, the CDR3 is TGTGCCAGCAGTTCACGGGACGGACGTCAAGAGACCCAGTACTTC. Translated, it gives CASSSRDGRQETQYF.

This chain uses TRBV20-1 with TRBJ2-3, with a possible D match to TRBD1 (5 bases). Germline V CDR1 and CDR2: DFQATT, SNEGSKA (reference sequence). Deletions cut 0 bases from V and 4 bases from J, with 5 bases between. The CDR3 totals 12 residues. CDR3 protein: CSARETADTQYF. CDR3 coding DNA: TGCAGTGCTAGAGAGACAGCAGATACGCAGTATTTT.

This clonotype showed up many times. Here the CDR3 reads CSARDRGLTDTQYF. The CDR3 bases are TGCAGTGCTAGGGACAGGGGACTAACAGATACGCAGTATTTT. The chain uses TRBV20-1 and TRBJ2-3; 9 nucleotides line up with TRBD1. J lost 3 bases, V lost 3 bases, and 4 bases had no gene match. The CDR3 sequence is 14 residues long. Germline V gene lookup returns CDR1 DFQATT and CDR2 SNEGSKA (reference sequence).

This clonotype was found a few times. This chain connects TRBV2 to TRBJ2-3; D is ambiguous. The CDR3 covers 12 residues. V was clipped by 7 bases and J by 5 bases, with 10 bases between them. Germline CDR1 reads SNHLY; CDR2 reads FYNNEI. The CDR3 region is CASIDDRDTQYF. CDR3 coding DNA: TGTGCCAGCATCGATGATAGAGATACGCAGTATTTT.

This clonotype was counted only a few times. This sequence joins TRBV20-1 and TRBJ2-2; D not certain. This CDR3 is built from 11 residues. Germline V gene sequence: CDR1 DFQATT, CDR2 SNEGSKA (reference sequence). Trimming removed 7 bases at V and 8 bases at J, with 11 bases between. The CDR3 DNA reads as TGCAGTGTGGAGCTTGAGGGGGAGCTGTTTTTT. It translates to CSVELEGELFF.

In this sample, this clonotype turned up many times. The chain employs TRBV5-1 and TRBJ2-4; TRBD2 matches at 10 bases. This CDR3 has 19 amino acids. Trimming removed 4 bases from V and 3 bases from J; junction bases left unmatched: 16. Germline V lookup: CDR1 SGHRS, CDR2 YFSETQ. Here the CDR3 reads CASSPSGTSATLGKNIQYF. In DNA form, the CDR3 reads TGCGCCAGCAGCCCTTCCGGGACTAGCGCGACGCTTGGCAAAAACATTCAGTACTTC.

This clonotype was recorded a few times. The chain uses TRBV7-2 and TRBJ2-7; D is unresolved. This CDR3 region has 13 residues. V lost 2 bases to trimming and J lost 1 base, with 6 bases between them. Germline lookup yields CDR1 SGHTA and CDR2 FQGNSA. The CDR3 loop reads CASSLQQSYEQYF. In DNA, the CDR3 is TGTGCCAGCAGCTTACAACAATCCTACGAGCAGTACTTC.

The rearrangement links TRBV6-5 to TRBJ1-3; possible D gene TRBD1, 5 bases. Germline V lookup: CDR1 MNHEY, CDR2 SVGAGI. The CDR3 has 14 amino acids. V was cut by 2 bases and J by 2 bases, with 7 bases left in between. CDR3 residues: CASSYQGAGNTIYF. The CDR3 DNA is TGTGCCAGCAGTTACCAGGGTGCTGGAAACACCATATATTTT.

Regarding this clonotype: This may stem from a read error, because a much larger clone lies one nucleotide away. V gene TRBV20-1 combines with J gene TRBJ1-4, with D unresolved. This CDR3 contains 13 residues. Germline V lookup: CDR1 DFQATT, CDR2 SNEGSKA (reference sequence). The V gene lost 3 bases and the J gene lost 4 bases, with 9 bases spanning the gap. CDR3 protein: CSARVQLNEKLFF. The CDR3 DNA reads TGCAGTGCTAGGGTGCAGCTTAATGAAAAACTGTTTTTT.

This clonotype was detected ten times or more. The chain combines TRBV3-1 with TRBJ2-5, with 12 positions matching TRBD2. The CDR3 runs to 14 residues. Germline V gene data show CDR1 as LGHDT and CDR2 as YNNKEL (reference sequence). J was trimmed by 4 bases and V by 7 bases; bases with no gene match: 4. CDR3 loop: CASMPGLAGETQYF. Here the CDR3 DNA reads TGTGCCAGCATGCCGGGACTAGCGGGAGAGACCCAGTACTTC.

V usage is TRBV5-4 and J usage is TRBJ2-5; no reliable D call. The CDR3 spans 13 residues. Trimming pared 10 bases from V and 5 bases from J, leaving 18 bases between. Germline V CDR1 and CDR2: SGHNT, YYREEE (reference sequence). For the CDR3, the DNA is TGTGCCCTCTCGGCCTCAGACTCGGAGACCCAGTACTTC. This encodes CALSASDSETQYF.

On this clonotype: Mismatch with germline at one junction end may stem from a read error. V and J are TRBV7-7 and TRBJ2-3; D is unresolved. The CDR3 has 13 residues. From germline, CDR1 is SSHAT and CDR2 FNYEAQ (reference sequence). The CDR3 DNA reads TGTGCTAGCAGCCCGACCTTTTTGACTACGCAGTATTTT. Protein product: CASSPTFLTTQYF.

This clonotype was counted at least ten times. The chain joins TRBV5-1 to TRBJ2-5, with 7 bases identical to TRBD2. The V and J ends lost 4 bases and 5 bases, in that order; junction bases with no gene match: 8. This CDR3 contains 14 residues. The V gene's germline CDR1 is SGHRS and CDR2 YFSETQ. The CDR3 here is CASSPGTTRETQYF. In DNA form, the CDR3 reads TGCGCCAGCAGCCCCGGGACTACGAGGGAGACCCAGTACTTC.

The chain carries TRBV4-2 and TRBJ1-5; D is possibly TRBD1 (6 bases). This CDR3 is 13 amino acids long. Germline V CDR1 and CDR2: LGHNA, YNFKEQ. Trimming pared 1 base from V and 7 bases from J, leaving 8 bases between. The CDR3 DNA reads TGTGCCAGCAGCCAAGCAGGGGACCAGCCCCAGCATTTT. It is translated as CASSQAGDQPQHF.

This chain uses TRBV7-4 with TRBJ2-3; the D gene could be TRBD1 or TRBD2 (6 bases each). Trimming took 11 bases from V and 6 from J, leaving 33 bases between them. From germline, CDR1 is SGHVT and CDR2 SQSDAQ. The CDR3 has 18 amino acids. The CDR3 sequence: CACTQDSGGGTTVDTQYF. The CDR3 bases are TGTGCCTGCACCCAAGATAGCGGTGGTGGGACAACCGTGGATACGCAGTATTTT.

This clonotype was recorded many times. The chain uses TRBV11-2 and TRBJ2-3, with 8 bases lining up with TRBD2. Germline CDR1 reads SGHAT; CDR2 reads FQNNGV. This CDR3 region has 16 residues. V was pared by 6 bases and J by 1 base, with 9 bases of the junction left unmatched. The CDR3: CASSSRVTSGTDTQYF. CDR3 sequence (DNA): TGTGCCAGCAGTTCCAGGGTGACTAGCGGCACAGATACGCAGTATTTT.